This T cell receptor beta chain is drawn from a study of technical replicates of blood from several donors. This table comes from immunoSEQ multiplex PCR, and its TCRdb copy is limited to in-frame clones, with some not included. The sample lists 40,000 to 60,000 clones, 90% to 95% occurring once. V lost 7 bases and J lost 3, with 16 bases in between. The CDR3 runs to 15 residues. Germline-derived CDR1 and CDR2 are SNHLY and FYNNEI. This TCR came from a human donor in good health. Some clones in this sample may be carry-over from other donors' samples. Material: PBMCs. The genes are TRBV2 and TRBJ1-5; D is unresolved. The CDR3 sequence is CASNLFRGDNQPQHF. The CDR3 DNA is TGTGCCAGCAACTTGTTTCGGGGAGACAATCAGCCCCAGCATTTT. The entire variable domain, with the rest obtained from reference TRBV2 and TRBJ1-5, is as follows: EPEVTQTPSHQVTQMGQEVILRCVPISNHLYFYWYRQILGQKVEFLVSFYNNEISEKSEIFDDQFSVERPDGSNFTLKIRSTKLEDSAMYFCASNLFRGDNQPQHFGDGTRLSIL.